The 25 T cell receptor beta chains listed next were all sequenced from one sample in a study of T cell repertoires in aging, cancer and after chemotherapy. A mixed TRB-A/B primer pool amplified rearranged TRB by multiplex touch-down PCR. TCRdb re-called the multiplex PCR reads with MiXCR, one entry per CDR3 protein. The data show 7,000 to 10,000 distinct CDR3 sequences, about 41% seen once. Peripheral blood genomic DNA, not sorted cells or RNA, was the template. The sample consisted of blood. These receptors all stem from a human donor with a solid tumor.

The V call is TRBV11-3, the J call TRBJ2-5, with TRBD2 matching over 10 bases. V lost 9 bases, J lost 5 bases, and 12 bases stayed unmatched. The germline V gene has CDR1 SGHNT and CDR2 YENEEA. This CDR3 region has 15 residues. The chain's CDR3 is CARIQGLAQLETQYF. CDR3 DNA sequence: TGTGCCAGAATCCAGGGACTAGCGCAGTTGGAGACCCAGTACTTC.

The V and J genes are TRBV7-6 and TRBJ2-1, with D possibly being TRBD2 (5 bases). Germline loops: CDR1 SGHVS, CDR2 FNYEAQ. The CDR3 has 14 residues. The V end was cut by 2 bases, the J end by 9 bases, with 14 bases between. The CDR3 DNA sequence: TGTGCCAGCAGCTTACTAGCCTCCGACACTGAGCAGTTCTTC. It is translated as CASSLLASDTEQFF.

This chain connects TRBV18 to TRBJ2-1, with unresolved D. Germline CDR1 and CDR2: KGHSH and LQKENI. The ends were cut back, 2 bases at V and 7 bases at J, with 15 bases in the middle. There are 15 residues in the CDR3. The DNA of the CDR3 is TGTGCCAGCTCACCAACCCTAGTCGAAGCGAATGAGCAGTTCTTC. Its protein product is CASSPTLVEANEQFF.

This clonotype was found once. The chain combines TRBV24-1 with TRBJ1-2; no reliable D call. Trimming left V 4 bases short and J 1 base short, with 6 bases between. The length of the CDR3 is 13 residues. Germline V gene sequence: CDR1 KGHDR, CDR2 SFDVKD. The CDR3 DNA sequence: TGTGCCACCAGTGAAAACAATAACTATGGCTACACCTTC. It encodes CATSENNNYGYTF.

In this sample, this clonotype is medium-sized. The V gene is TRBV11-3, the J gene TRBJ2-7, with 9 positions matching TRBD2. The CDR3 sequence is 15 residues long. From germline, CDR1 is SGHNT and CDR2 YENEEA. V gave up 4 bases and J gave up 3 bases; unmatched junction bases: 7. The CDR3 is CASSSPTAGGYEQYF. CDR3 in DNA: TGTGCCAGCAGCTCCCCCACAGCGGGGGGCTACGAGCAGTACTTC.

This clonotype was picked up a small number of times. The chain joins TRBV12-3 or TRBV12-4 to TRBJ2-2, with TRBD1 identical over 8 bases. The V segment lost 6 bases and the J segment 7 bases; nucleotides outside the gene matches: 10. The CDR3 extends over 15 amino acids. The chain's CDR3 is CASSPGQVLFGELFF. In DNA form, the CDR3 reads TGTGCCAGCAGCCCGGGACAGGTTTTATTCGGGGAGCTGTTTTTT.

This clonotype was found a few times. The V and J genes are TRBV11-3 and TRBJ2-2; D unresolved. Deletions cut 5 bases from V and 2 bases from J, with 12 bases between. In germline, CDR1 is SGHNT, CDR2 YENEEA. The CDR3 extends over 15 amino acids. The CDR3 DNA reads as TGTGCCAGCAGCCTCGAGACAACTAACACCGGGGAGCTGTTTTTT. Encoded protein: CASSLETTNTGELFF.

In the case of this clonotype: The junction shows a germline mismatch at one end, possibly a read error. The rearrangement uses TRBV6-5 and TRBJ2-7; 9 nucleotides match TRBD1. Per the germline V gene, CDR1 is MNHEY and CDR2 is SVGAGI. This CDR3 has 11 amino acids. CDR3 DNA: TGTGCCAGCAGTGACCGGGACAGGGTAAACTTC. Protein product: CASSDRDRVNF.

The chain employs TRBV19 and TRBJ1-1; D call uncertain. V gave up 7 bases and J gave up 4 bases, with 13 bases separating them. CDR1 is LNHDA and CDR2 is SQIVND in the germline V gene (reference sequence). The CDR3 consists of 13 residues. The CDR3 coding sequence is TGTGCCAGTACTCTCATAGGAGTCACTGAAGCTTTCTTT. Its translation: CASTLIGVTEAFF.

Only a few counts were recorded for this clonotype. The chain uses TRBV5-6 and TRBJ2-7, with 8 bases matching TRBD1. The CDR3 runs 14 residues. V shed 1 base, J shed 5 bases, and the junction held 5 bases outside the gene matches. Per the germline V gene, CDR1 is SGHDT and CDR2 is YYEEEE. DNA of the CDR3: TGTGCCAGCAGCTTGACAGGGGGGTGGAACGAGCAGTACTTC. It codes for CASSLTGGWNEQYF.

The chain links TRBV5-5 to TRBJ2-5; TRBD1 matches 9 bases. V was clipped by 4 bases and J by 3 bases; unmatched bases: 1. Germline CDR1 SGHKS, CDR2 YYEKEE (reference sequence). The CDR3 totals 13 residues. The CDR3 protein is CASSRDREETQYF. Here the CDR3 DNA reads TGTGCCAGCAGCCGGGACAGGGAAGAGACCCAGTACTTC.

V usage is TRBV19 and J usage is TRBJ2-7; D might be TRBD2 (5 bases). Trimming removed 5 bases at V and 7 bases at J, with 18 bases between. This CDR3 contains 14 residues. Germline V gene lookup returns CDR1 LNHDA and CDR2 SQIVND (reference sequence). This CDR3 reads CASSPLRTRLEQYF. CDR3 sequence (DNA): TGTGCCAGTAGTCCCCTACGGACTCGCTTGGAGCAGTACTTC.

This clonotype was found once. This chain connects TRBV11-3 to TRBJ2-7; the D gene could be TRBD1 or TRBD2 (5 bases each). The DNA end is more similar to TRBJ2-1, so the J call may be wrong. There are 13 residues in the CDR3. Germline CDR1 reads SGHNT; CDR2 reads YENEEA. The CDR3 loop reads CASSLSEGYEQFF. CDR3 coding DNA: TGTGCCAGCAGCTTATCCGAGGGGTACGAGCAGTTCTTC.

This clonotype has a handful of counts. V gene TRBV6-4 combines with J gene TRBJ2-3, with TRBD2 matching over 8 bases. CDR3 length: 13 amino acids. Germline CDR1 and CDR2: MRHNA and SNTAGT. Unmatched junction bases numbered 1, after V lost 6 bases and J lost 2 bases. The CDR3 bases are TGTGCCAGCAGCGGGAGGGCCACAGATACGCAGTATTTT. Amino acids: CASSGRATDTQYF.

This clonotype is medium-sized within its sample. The chain is built from TRBV5-5 and TRBJ2-2; 9 nucleotides match TRBD1. V shed 2 bases and J 0 bases; nucleotides not matched to a gene: 5. Germline-derived CDR1 and CDR2 are SGHKS and YYEKEE (reference sequence). This CDR3 spans 17 amino acids. The CDR3 protein is CASSFGQGRANTGELFF. The CDR3 coding sequence is TGTGCCAGCAGCTTCGGACAGGGGAGAGCGAACACCGGGGAGCTGTTTTTT.

This chain links TRBV6-5 with TRBJ2-3, with TRBD2 as a possible D gene (6 bases). V lost 0 bases to trimming and J lost 2 bases, with 12 bases between them. CDR3 length: 16 residues. Germline values: CDR1 MNHEY, CDR2 SVGAGI. Here the CDR3 reads CASSYSDGGDTDTQYF. The DNA for the CDR3 is TGTGCCAGCAGTTACTCGGATGGAGGGGACACAGATACGCAGTATTTT.

The chain couples TRBV5-6 to TRBJ2-7, with TRBD1 matching 9 bases. The CDR3 length is 13 residues. Trimming at V came to 1 base and at J to 6 bases, leaving 2 bases not matched to a gene. Germline V gene sequence: CDR1 SGHDT, CDR2 YYEEEE. The CDR3 is CASSLYRGLEQYF. CDR3 nucleotide sequence: TGTGCCAGCAGCTTGTACAGGGGGCTCGAGCAGTACTTC.

This clonotype was detected only a few times. CDR3 sequence: CASSDTSGSYNEQFF. CDR3 nucleotide sequence: TGTGCCAGCAGTGACACTAGCGGGAGTTACAATGAGCAGTTCTTC. The chain is built from TRBV6-4 and TRBJ2-1; the match to TRBD2 covers 11 bases. The ends lost 2 bases at V and 4 bases at J; junction bases unmatched: 1. Germline assignment: CDR1 MRHNA and CDR2 SNTAGT. This CDR3 comprises 15 residues.

In this sample, this clonotype is medium-sized (0.01 to 0.1%). The V gene is TRBV11-3, the J gene TRBJ2-2, with 8 bases aligning to TRBD1. The germline V gene encodes CDR1 SGHNT and CDR2 YENEEA. V trimming: 9 bases; J trimming: 3 bases; junction bases outside the gene matches: 3. The CDR3 extends over 13 amino acids. CDR3 DNA sequence: TGTGCCAGTACAGGGGGTGACACCGGGGAGCTGTTTTTT. This translates into CASTGGDTGELFF.

The J gene is TRBJ2-1, the V gene TRBV11-3; D may be TRBD1 or TRBD2 (6 bases each). The CDR3 is 15 residues long. V lost 2 bases and J lost 2, with 10 bases in between. Germline-derived CDR1 and CDR2 are SGHNT and YENEEA. The CDR3 nucleotides read TGTGCCAGCAGCTTATGGGGGGCTACCTACAATGAGCAGTTCTTC. This codes for CASSLWGATYNEQFF.

The J gene is TRBJ2-2, the V gene TRBV19, with unresolved D. Trimming removed 2 bases at V and 4 bases at J, with 11 bases between. Germline V CDR1 and CDR2: LNHDA, SQIVND (reference sequence). CDR3 size: 15 residues. The CDR3 DNA is TGTGCCAGTAGTATATCCAGCGCGAGCACCGGGGAGCTGTTTTTT. Translating gives CASSISSASTGELFF.

This clonotype was seen more than once but under ten times. The chain recombines TRBV27 with TRBJ2-5; D remains unclear. Germline V gives CDR1 MNHEY, CDR2 SMNVEV (reference sequence). Trimming pared 4 bases from V and 5 bases from J, leaving 17 bases between. The CDR3 runs 15 residues. CDR3 residues: CASSYAAPSEETQYF. Written as DNA, the CDR3 is TGTGCCAGCAGTTACGCGGCCCCATCAGAGGAGACCCAGTACTTC.

The genes are TRBV19 and TRBJ1-2; weak D call: TRBD1 (5 bases). Trimming left V 3 bases short and J 4 bases short, with 12 bases between. CDR3 length: 14 residues. Looked up from germline, CDR1 is LNHDA and CDR2 is SQIVND (reference sequence). The chain's CDR3 is CASSIPGAVYGYTF. CDR3 bases: TGTGCCAGTAGTATCCCCGGGGCGGTCTATGGCTACACCTTC. Full variable domain (missing parts from reference TRBV19 and TRBJ1-2): DGGITQSPKYLFRKEGQNVTLSCEQNLNHDAMYWYRQDPGQGLRLIYYSQIVNDFQKGDIAEGYSVSREKKESFPLTVTSAQKNPTAFYLCASSIPGAVYGYTFGSGTRLTVV.

The rearrangement joins TRBV12-3 or TRBV12-4 to TRBJ2-5; a weak D match, TRBD2 (6 bases). The CDR3 spans 13 residues. V gave up 8 bases and J gave up 2 bases, with 12 bases separating them. The CDR3 loop is CASRGSGQETQYF. The DNA of the CDR3 is TGTGCCAGCCGGGGGAGCGGACAAGAGACCCAGTACTTC.

This clonotype has only one observation. This chain joins TRBV10-3 and TRBJ2-1, with unresolved D. Trimming removed 0 bases at V and 1 base at J, with 10 bases between. CDR3 size: 16 residues. Germline loops: CDR1 ENHRY, CDR2 SYGVKD. CDR3 loop: CAISESMVGSYNEQFF. The CDR3 DNA sequence: TGTGCCATCAGTGAGTCGATGGTGGGGTCCTACAATGAGCAGTTCTTC.